The clone carrying this T cell receptor (beta chain) appeared a few times. The protocol was immunoSEQ multiplex PCR, while the TCRdb copy is restricted to in-frame clones and leaves out a portion. This repertoire shows 50,000 or so clones, just under 75% found once; its top ten account for more than 12%. Germline values: CDR1 GTSNPN, CDR2 SVGIG (reference sequence). The CDR3 is 14 amino acids. V was pared by 1 base and J by 2 bases, with 6 bases between. This entry comes from a study of PD-1 blockade in classical Hodgkin lymphoma. After autologous stem cell transplantation all patients relapsed, and prior brentuximab vedotin exposure differed between cohorts.

The specimen was peripheral blood mononuclear cells (PBMCs), collected before the second cycle of nivolumab. The chain couples TRBV30 to TRBJ2-6, with a possible D match to TRBD1 (5 bases). The sequence derives from a human donor with classical Hodgkin lymphoma. The CDR3 sequence: CAWSEGAGANVLTF. The CDR3 DNA reads TGTGCCTGGAGTGAAGGGGCTGGGGCCAACGTCCTGACTTTC.